These 24 T cell receptor beta chains share one sample of origin, sequenced in a study of neurological immune-mediated disorders. TCRdb called the 5' RACE reads again in MiXCR, with one record for every CDR3 protein. The data contain fewer than 70,000 distinct CDR3 sequences, nearly 10% of them singletons. Noted time point: longitudinal time-point 2. Sequenced sample: PBMCs. The receptor set was obtained from a man aged 25 to 45 in good health.

This clonotype occurred many times. The DNA for the CDR3 is TGTGCCAGCAGTAGCCCGACAGGGACTGTTAAGCCCCAGCATTTT. Its protein product is CASSSPTGTVKPQHF. The rearrangement joins TRBV6-2 or TRBV6-3 to TRBJ1-5; TRBD1 matches 7 bases. V lost 5 bases to trimming and J lost 8 bases; unmatched junction nucleotides: 12. The CDR3 is 15 amino acids. The germline V gene encodes CDR1 MNHEY and CDR2 SVGEGT.

This clonotype has a handful of counts. The chain has TRBV29-1 and TRBJ2-2; 13 bases align to TRBD2. Unmatched junction bases numbered 6, after V lost 5 bases and J lost 6 bases. The CDR3 covers 15 residues. Germline loops: CDR1 SQVTM, CDR2 ANQGSEA. CDR3 residues: CSVTRTSGSSGELFF. The DNA for the CDR3 is TGCAGCGTTACTCGGACTAGCGGGAGTTCCGGGGAGCTGTTTTTT.

The sample holds many counts of this clonotype. CDR3 DNA sequence: TGCAGTGCAACCGGGACTAGCGGGAGGGCGACTCCGTATGAGCAGTTCTTC. Protein: CSATGTSGRATPYEQFF. The V gene is TRBV20-1, the J gene TRBJ2-1; 16 bases map to TRBD2. CDR3 length: 17 amino acids. CDR1 and CDR2 from the germline V gene are DFQATT and SNEGSKA (reference sequence). The junction had 13 bases not matched to a gene; V was cut back by 6 bases and J by 8 bases.

The CDR3 sequence: CASSFGPQGVPGELFF. The CDR3 DNA sequence: TGTGCCAGCAGCTTCGGTCCGCAGGGAGTACCCGGGGAGCTGTTTTTT. The chain couples TRBV5-5 to TRBJ2-2; tentatively, D is TRBD1 or TRBD2 (5 bases each). CDR3 length: 16 residues. Germline values: CDR1 SGHKS, CDR2 YYEKEE (reference sequence). The ends were cut back, 2 bases at V and 6 bases at J, with 17 bases in the middle. Complete variable domain (other parts from reference TRBV5-5 and TRBJ2-2): DAGVTQSPTHLIKTRGQQVTLRCSPISGHKSVSWYQQVLGQGPQFIFQYYEKEERGRGNFPDRFSARQFPNYSSELNVNALLLGDSALYLCASSFGPQGVPGELFFGEGSRLTVL.

This clonotype was detected ten times or more. The V call is TRBV6-5, the J call TRBJ1-5; 7 bases are shared with TRBD1. The CDR3 length is 14 residues. Germline assignment: CDR1 MNHEY and CDR2 SVGAGI. J was trimmed by 10 bases and V by 6 bases; bases with no gene match: 12. The CDR3: CASRSTGARQPQHF. CDR3 DNA sequence: TGTGCCAGCAGGTCCACAGGGGCGCGACAACCCCAGCATTTT.

This clonotype was detected ten times or more. CDR3 DNA: TGCGCCAGCAGCTCAGCGGAGGCTAGCATAAATGAGCAGTTCTTC. It is translated as CASSSAEASINEQFF. V and J are TRBV5-1 and TRBJ2-1; D perhaps matches TRBD2 (5 bases). Germline V gene data show CDR1 as SGHRS and CDR2 as YFSETQ. Trimming shortened V by 3 bases and J by 7 bases, and 17 bases separated the two germline ends. This CDR3 spans 15 amino acids.

Of note for this clonotype: Given a much more abundant clone one base away, this may be a read error. The chain recombines TRBV14 with TRBJ2-1, with no clear D. Germline values: CDR1 SGHDN, CDR2 FVKESK. This CDR3 comprises 16 residues. Trimming took off 2 bases at V and 7 bases at J, with 18 bases between the two ends. CDR3 region: CASSQWLGFARNEQFF. CDR3 nucleotides: TGTGCCAGCAGCCAATGGTTGGGATTTGCTAGAAATGAGCAGTTCTTC.

This clonotype occurred many times. The V call is TRBV28, the J call TRBJ2-7; D gene uncertain. This CDR3 comprises 14 residues. The germline gives CDR1 MDHEN, CDR2 SYDVKM. Trimming cost V 2 bases and J 0 bases, with 8 bases left between them. The CDR3 nucleotides are TGTGCCAGCAGTTTACGAACGGGCTCCTACGAGCAGTACTTC. This encodes CASSLRTGSYEQYF.

For this clonotype: This may come from a read error, since a much larger clone is one base off. Here the CDR3 reads CASSGSYLDLKQNNEAFF. DNA for the CDR3: TGTGCCAGCAGTGGATCCTACCTTGACCTTAAGCAGAACAATGAAGCTTTCTTT. This chain uses TRBV25-1 with TRBJ1-1, with unresolved D. Germline V gene lookup returns CDR1 MGHDK and CDR2 SYGVNS. The CDR3 consists of 18 residues.

This clonotype was seen only a few times. The V gene is TRBV28, the J gene TRBJ2-7, with 7 bases lining up with TRBD1. The CDR3 is 14 residues long. Germline values: CDR1 MDHEN, CDR2 SYDVKM. J lost 9 bases, V lost 5 bases, and 13 bases had no gene match. DNA of the CDR3: TGTGCCAGCAGTGCCGACAGGGTCGCTATCTCGCAGTACTTC. Translating it yields CASSADRVAISQYF.

This clonotype was found many times. The rearrangement joins TRBV20-1 to TRBJ2-5; TRBD2 might be the D (5 bases). V dropped 0 bases and J dropped 4 bases, with 18 bases sitting between them. CDR3 length: 16 amino acids. The germline V gene encodes CDR1 DFQATT and CDR2 SNEGSKA (reference sequence). The CDR3 sequence: CSARDFYQSEGETQYF. DNA for the CDR3: TGCAGTGCTAGAGATTTTTATCAGTCCGAGGGAGAGACCCAGTACTTC.

Many counts were recorded for this clonotype. This chain joins TRBV12-3 or TRBV12-4 and TRBJ2-1; a weak D match, TRBD2 (6 bases). Trimming took off 5 bases at V and 0 bases at J, with 14 bases between the two ends. The CDR3 contains 16 residues. The CDR3 sequence: CASSLLAASSYNEQFF. DNA of the CDR3: TGTGCCAGCAGTCTCTTAGCGGCCAGCTCCTACAATGAGCAGTTCTTC.

This clonotype was found many times. The chain has TRBV19 and TRBJ2-3; TRBD2 might be the D (5 bases). Germline V lookup: CDR1 LNHDA, CDR2 SQIVND (reference sequence). There are 13 residues in the CDR3. Trimming cost V 10 bases and J 3 bases, with 14 bases left between them. The CDR3 DNA sequence: TGTGCCACGGCCCGCCCGGGGACAGATACGCAGTATTTT. This encodes CATARPGTDTQYF.

This chain connects TRBV10-3 to TRBJ1-1; D is perhaps TRBD1 (5 bases). V gave up 6 bases and J gave up 1 base, with 12 bases separating them. The CDR3 contains 14 residues. CDR1 and CDR2 from the germline V gene are ENHRY and SYGVKD. Written as DNA, the CDR3 is TGTGCCATCAGAACAAGTCAGGGGAACACTGAAGCTTTCTTT. Protein sequence: CAIRTSQGNTEAFF.

This clonotype was recorded at least ten times. The V gene is TRBV5-5, the J gene TRBJ2-1, with D hard to call. V was pared by 1 base and J by 6 bases, with 5 bases between. Germline CDR1 is SGHKS and CDR2 is YYEKEE (reference sequence). This CDR3 spans 12 amino acids. In DNA, the CDR3 is TGTGCCAGCAGCTTGTTAGGCAATGAGCAGTTCTTC. This translates into CASSLLGNEQFF.

This clonotype was counted ten times or more. The chain couples TRBV5-1 to TRBJ2-3; 8 nucleotides line up with TRBD2. The CDR3 spans 14 residues. Trimming cost V 0 bases and J 6 bases; bases outside gene matches: 3. Germline V gene data show CDR1 as SGHRS and CDR2 as YFSETQ. CDR3 region: CASSLEAGVDTQYF. CDR3 in DNA: TGCGCCAGCAGCTTGGAAGCGGGAGTGGATACGCAGTATTTT.

This clonotype occurred once. The rearrangement links TRBV20-1 to TRBJ2-4, with 7 positions matching TRBD1. This CDR3 spans 14 amino acids. Germline-derived CDR1 and CDR2 are DFQATT and SNEGSKA (reference sequence). The V gene end was trimmed by 1 base and the J gene end by 3 bases; junction bases not matched to a gene: 3. In DNA form, the CDR3 reads TGCAGTGCTAGAGCCTGGGACAGCAAAAACATTCAGTACTTC. Its translation: CSARAWDSKNIQYF.

This clonotype was observed at least ten times. This rearrangement joins TRBV11-2 to TRBJ2-2; unclear D gene. The germline CDR1 and CDR2 sequences are SGHAT and FQNNGV. CDR3 length: 11 residues. Between the trimmed V and J ends, which lost 2 bases and 5 bases, there was a span of 0 bases. The CDR3 nucleotides are TGTGCCAGCAGCTTAACCGGGGAGCTGTTTTTT. It codes for CASSLTGELFF.

Regarding this clonotype: At one of its ends the junction is not consistent with the germline gene, which may arise from a read error. The rearrangement uses TRBV19 and TRBJ2-1; D unclear. The CDR3 contains 11 residues. Germline assignment: CDR1 LNHDA and CDR2 SQIVND (reference sequence). The CDR3 bases are TGTGCCAGTAGTCGCTACAATGAGAAGTTCTTC. The encoded protein is CASSRYNEKFF.

Many counts were recorded for this clonotype. V gene TRBV20-1 combines with J gene TRBJ2-1; 8 positions match TRBD2. Germline V lookup: CDR1 DFQATT, CDR2 SNEGSKA (reference sequence). CDR3 length: 16 residues. The trim removed 0 bases at V and 7 bases at J, leaving 11 bases unmatched. The CDR3 DNA sequence: TGCAGTGCTAGAGACCCCAGCGGGAGAACGGGAAATGAGCAGTTCTTC. Residues: CSARDPSGRTGNEQFF.

This clonotype was seen a few times. This may come from a read error, since a much larger clone is one base off. The V and J genes are TRBV27 and TRBJ2-1; D is unclear. This CDR3 has 14 amino acids. Germline V gives CDR1 MNHEY, CDR2 SMNVEV (reference sequence). The CDR3 DNA reads as TGTGCCAGCAGTTCCCCCGACCAAACAGCCCGGCAGTTATTC. Translating it yields CASSSPDQTARQLF.

This clonotype was seen a few times. This chain connects TRBV4-2 to TRBJ2-1, with TRBD2 matching 7 bases. From germline, CDR1 is LGHNA and CDR2 YNFKEQ. V lost 5 bases to trimming and J lost 5 bases; unmatched junction nucleotides: 9. This CDR3 spans 15 amino acids. The CDR3 loop reads CASSSPERDNNEQFF. The CDR3 nucleotides read TGTGCCAGCAGCTCCCCGGAGCGGGATAACAATGAGCAGTTCTTC.

This clonotype came up many times. The chain recombines TRBV7-2 with TRBJ1-1; D unclear. CDR1 and CDR2 (germline): SGHTA, FQGNSA. The CDR3 consists of 12 residues. Deletions cut 2 bases from V and 6 bases from J, with 7 bases between. CDR3 region: CASSLLGAEAFF. Here the CDR3 DNA reads TGTGCCAGCAGCTTACTTGGGGCTGAAGCTTTCTTT.

At least ten counts were recorded for this clonotype. The genes are TRBV15 and TRBJ1-5; no firm D call. CDR3 length: 17 amino acids. V dropped 3 bases and J dropped 1 base, with 16 bases sitting between them. CDR1 and CDR2 from the germline V gene are LNHNV and YYDKDF (reference sequence). CDR3 bases: TGTGCCACCAGCAGTCGGATCGGTATTAGGAGCAATCAGCCCCAGCATTTT. Amino acid sequence: CATSSRIGIRSNQPQHF.